This T cell receptor beta chain was recorded in a study of shared clonotypes between healthy human individuals. This clone was seen once. Its antigen is not identified. The CDR3 is 13 amino acids. CDR1 is LNHNV and CDR2 is YYDKDF in the germline V gene (reference sequence). Trimming shortened V by 8 bases and J by 7 bases, and 15 bases separated the two germline ends. Clones were sequenced by immunoSEQ multiplex PCR, and TCRdb holds only the in-frame ones, with some missing. The table shows under 2,000,000 clones, with about 95% occurring only once. Naivety among CD8 cells was defined by CD45RO negativity and positive CCR7 selection, thereby excluding terminally differentiated effector memory CD45RA+ cells. Study results and caveats: There were few donors, and this limited the genetic and exposure-history diversity represented.

This clonotype originated in a man younger than 35 in good health. Sequencing was performed on naive CD8+ T cells sorted from blood. The J gene is TRBJ1-5, the V gene TRBV15; a weak D match, TRBD1 (5 bases). DNA for the CDR3: TGTGCCACCTCGGGGGGATCTGGACAGCCCCAGCATTTT. Its translation is CATSGGSGQPQHF.